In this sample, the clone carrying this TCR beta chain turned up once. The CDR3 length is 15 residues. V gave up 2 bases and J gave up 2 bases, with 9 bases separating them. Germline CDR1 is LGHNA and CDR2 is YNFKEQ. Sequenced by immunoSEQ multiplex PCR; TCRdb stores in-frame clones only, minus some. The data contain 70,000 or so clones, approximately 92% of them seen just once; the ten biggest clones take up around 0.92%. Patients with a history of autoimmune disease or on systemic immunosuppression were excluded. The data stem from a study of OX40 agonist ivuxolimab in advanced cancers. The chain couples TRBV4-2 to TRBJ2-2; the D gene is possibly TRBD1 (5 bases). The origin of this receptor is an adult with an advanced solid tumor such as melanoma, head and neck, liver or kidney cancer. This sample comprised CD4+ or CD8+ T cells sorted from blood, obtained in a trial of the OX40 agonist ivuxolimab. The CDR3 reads CASSQPDRNTGELFF. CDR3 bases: TGTGCCAGCAGCCAACCCGACAGAAACACCGGGGAGCTGTTTTTT.